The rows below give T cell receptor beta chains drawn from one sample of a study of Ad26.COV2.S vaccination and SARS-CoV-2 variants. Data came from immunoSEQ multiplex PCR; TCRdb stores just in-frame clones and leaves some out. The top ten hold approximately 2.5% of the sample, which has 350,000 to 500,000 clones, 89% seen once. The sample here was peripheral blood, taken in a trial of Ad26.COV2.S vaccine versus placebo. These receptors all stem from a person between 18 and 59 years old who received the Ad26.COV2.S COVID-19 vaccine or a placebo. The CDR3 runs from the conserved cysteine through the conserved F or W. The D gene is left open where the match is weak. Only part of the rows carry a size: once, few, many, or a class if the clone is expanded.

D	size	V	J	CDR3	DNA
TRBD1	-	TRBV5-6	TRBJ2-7	CASSFLDRGNEQYF	TGTGCCAGCAGCTTCCTTGACAGGGGCAACGAGCAGTACTTC
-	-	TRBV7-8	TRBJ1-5	CASSLDRTKSQPQHF	TGTGCCAGCAGCTTAGATAGGACAAAAAGTCAGCCCCAGCATTTT
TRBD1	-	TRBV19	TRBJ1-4	CASSSDRVTNEKLFF	TGTGCCAGTAGTAGCGACAGGGTGACTAATGAAAAACTGTTTTTT
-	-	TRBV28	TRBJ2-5	CASREEETQYF	TGTGCCAGCAGGGAGGAAGAGACCCAGTACTTC
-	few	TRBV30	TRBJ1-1	CAWSDVSAKAFF	TGTGCCTGGAGTGACGTTTCCGCCAAAGCTTTCTTT
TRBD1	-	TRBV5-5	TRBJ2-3	CASSNPQGADTQYF	TGTGCCAGCAGCAACCCGCAGGGGGCAGATACGCAGTATTTT
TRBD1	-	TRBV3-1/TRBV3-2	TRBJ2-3	CASSQLLFGQGDTDTQYF	TGTGCCAGCAGCCAACTGCTGTTCGGACAGGGAGACACAGATACGCAGTATTTT
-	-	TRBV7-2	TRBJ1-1	CASSLVDSTNTEAFF	TGTGCCAGCAGCTTAGTCGACAGCACGAACACTGAAGCTTTCTTT
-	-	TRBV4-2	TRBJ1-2	CASSQDGGQPGYTF	TGTGCCAGCAGCCAAGATGGGGGGCAGCCTGGCTACACCTTC
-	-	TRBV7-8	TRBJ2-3	CASSPYRASTDTQYF	TGTGCCAGCAGCCCTTACAGGGCCAGCACAGATACGCAGTATTTT
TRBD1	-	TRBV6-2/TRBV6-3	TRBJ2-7	CASSRSERQGSYEQYF	TGTGCCAGCAGTAGGAGTGAGAGACAGGGATCCTACGAGCAGTACTTC
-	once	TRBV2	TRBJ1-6	CASSGGQPNSPLHF	TGTGCCAGCAGTGGGGGGCAGCCTAATTCACCCCTCCACTTT
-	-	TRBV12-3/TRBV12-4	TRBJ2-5	CASVDSGKETQYF	TGTGCCAGCGTCGATAGCGGTAAAGAGACCCAGTACTTC
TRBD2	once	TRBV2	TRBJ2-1	CASTRRLAVTQDNEQFF	TGTGCCAGCACGCGGAGACTAGCAGTCACCCAAGACAATGAGCAGTTCTTC
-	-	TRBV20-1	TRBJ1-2	CSARHNYGYTF	TGCAGTGCTAGACATAACTATGGCTACACCTTC
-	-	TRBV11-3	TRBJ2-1	CASSLEDYNEQFF	TGTGCCAGCAGCTTAGAGGATTACAATGAGCAGTTCTTC
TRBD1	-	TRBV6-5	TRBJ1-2	CASSYSSGGDYGYTF	TGTGCCAGCAGTTACAGTTCAGGGGGTGACTATGGCTACACCTTC
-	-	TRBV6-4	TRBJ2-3	CASSERLYTDTQYF	TGTGCCAGCAGTGAAAGACTGTACACAGATACGCAGTATTTT
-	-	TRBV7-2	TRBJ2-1	CASSLAGSSYNEQFF	TGTGCCAGCAGCTTAGCTGGGAGCTCCTACAATGAGCAGTTCTTC
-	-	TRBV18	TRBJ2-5	CASSREPGRTTETQYF	TGTGCCAGCTCACGGGAACCGGGACGGACAACAGAGACCCAGTACTTC
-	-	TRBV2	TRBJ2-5	CASKKLGDSFTRQETQYF	TGTGCCAGCAAGAAGTTGGGGGACTCCTTTACCAGGCAAGAGACCCAGTACTTC
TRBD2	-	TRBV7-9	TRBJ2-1	CASKAGSRREGHDEQFF	TGTGCCAGCAAAGCGGGTTCGCGGAGGGAGGGCCACGATGAGCAGTTCTTC
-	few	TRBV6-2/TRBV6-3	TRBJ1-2	CASSYGQGIGYTF	TGTGCCAGCAGTTACGGCCAGGGGATCGGCTACACCTTC
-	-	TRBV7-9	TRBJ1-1	CASLRAESTEAFF	TGTGCCAGCCTGCGGGCAGAATCCACTGAAGCTTTCTTT
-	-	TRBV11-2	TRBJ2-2	CASSLDSWTDFTGELFF	TGTGCCAGCAGCTTAGATTCCTGGACAGATTTCACCGGGGAGCTGTTTTTT
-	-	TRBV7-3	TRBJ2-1	CASSSSNYNEQFF	TGTGCCAGCAGTTCCTCCAATTACAATGAGCAGTTCTTC
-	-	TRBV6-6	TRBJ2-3	CASSSADTQYF	TGTGCCAGCAGTTCAGCAGATACGCAGTATTTT
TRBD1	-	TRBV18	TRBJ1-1	CASSPLEGASTEAFF	TGTGCCAGCTCACCACTGGAGGGGGCGAGCACTGAAGCTTTCTTT
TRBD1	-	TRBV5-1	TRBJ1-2	CASSQRDSAYGYTF	TGCGCCAGCAGCCAAAGGGACAGCGCCTATGGCTACACCTTC
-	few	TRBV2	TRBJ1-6	CASSERVLHF	TGTGCCAGCAGTGAGAGGGTGCTCCACTTT
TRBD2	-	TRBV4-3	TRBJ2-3	CASSQDWLRSEASGFTDTQYF	TGCGCCAGCAGCCAAGATTGGCTGAGAAGCGAGGCTAGCGGATTCACAGATACGCAGTATTTT
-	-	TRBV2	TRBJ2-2	CASSGVLPTPGELFF	TGTGCCAGCAGTGGGGTATTACCAACCCCCGGGGAGCTGTTTTTT
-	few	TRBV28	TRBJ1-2	CASRDGRLGFYGYTF	TGTGCCAGCAGGGACGGACGGCTGGGGTTTTATGGCTACACCTTC
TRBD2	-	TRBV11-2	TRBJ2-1	CASSSTSGVNEQFF	TGTGCCAGCAGCTCCACCAGCGGGGTCAATGAGCAGTTCTTC
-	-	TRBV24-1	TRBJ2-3	CATSDLPSVTDTQYF	TGTGCCACCAGTGATTTGCCTAGCGTGACAGATACGCAGTATTTT
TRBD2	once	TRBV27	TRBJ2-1	CASSSGTSGDNEQFF	TGTGCCAGCAGTTCCGGGACTAGCGGGGACAATGAGCAGTTCTTC
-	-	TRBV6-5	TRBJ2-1	CASLGASYNEQFF	TGTGCCAGCCTCGGGGCCTCCTACAATGAGCAGTTCTTC
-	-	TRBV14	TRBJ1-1	CASSTWYTEAFF	TGTGCCAGCAGCACTTGGTACACTGAAGCTTTCTTT
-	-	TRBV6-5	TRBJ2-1	CASSYSGRVHQSEQFF	TGTGCCAGCAGTTACTCCGGCAGGGTACATCAGAGTGAGCAGTTCTTC
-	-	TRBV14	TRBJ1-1	CASSPLSSHTEAFF	TGTGCCAGCAGCCCTTTGAGCAGTCACACTGAAGCTTTCTTT
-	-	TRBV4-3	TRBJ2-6	CASSQEGAAHSGANVLTF	TGCGCCAGCAGCCAAGAGGGGGCAGCACACTCTGGGGCCAACGTCCTGACTTTC